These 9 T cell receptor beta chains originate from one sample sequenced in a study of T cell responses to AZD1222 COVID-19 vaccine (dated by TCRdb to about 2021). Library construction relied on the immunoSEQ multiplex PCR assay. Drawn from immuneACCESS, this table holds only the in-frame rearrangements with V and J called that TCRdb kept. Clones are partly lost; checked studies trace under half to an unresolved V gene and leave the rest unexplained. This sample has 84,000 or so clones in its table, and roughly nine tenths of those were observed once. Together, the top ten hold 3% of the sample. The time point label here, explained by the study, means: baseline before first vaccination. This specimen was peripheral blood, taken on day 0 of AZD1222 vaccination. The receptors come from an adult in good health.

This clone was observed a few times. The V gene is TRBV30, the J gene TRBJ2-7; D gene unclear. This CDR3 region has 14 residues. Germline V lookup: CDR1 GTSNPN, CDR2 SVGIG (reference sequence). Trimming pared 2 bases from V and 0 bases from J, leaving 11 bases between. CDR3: CAWSIGLSSYEQYF. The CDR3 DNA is TGTGCCTGGAGTATAGGTCTGAGCTCCTACGAGCAGTACTTC.

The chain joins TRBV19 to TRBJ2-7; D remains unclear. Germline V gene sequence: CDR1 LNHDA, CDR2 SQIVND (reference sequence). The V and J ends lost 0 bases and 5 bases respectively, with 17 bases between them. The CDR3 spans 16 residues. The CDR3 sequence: CASSIEGGVRPDEQYF. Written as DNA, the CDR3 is TGTGCCAGTAGTATAGAGGGTGGAGTACGGCCCGACGAGCAGTACTTC. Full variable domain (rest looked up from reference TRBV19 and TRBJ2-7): DGGITQSPKYLFRKEGQNVTLSCEQNLNHDAMYWYRQDPGQGLRLIYYSQIVNDFQKGDIAEGYSVSREKKESFPLTVTSAQKNPTAFYLCASSIEGGVRPDEQYFGPGTRLTVT.

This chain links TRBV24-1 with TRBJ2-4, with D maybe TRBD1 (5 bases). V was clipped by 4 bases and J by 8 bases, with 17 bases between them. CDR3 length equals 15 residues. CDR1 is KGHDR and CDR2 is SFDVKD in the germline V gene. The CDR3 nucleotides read TGTGCCACCAGTGACCAAGGGGCGCAGGGTGACATTCAGTACTTC. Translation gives CATSDQGAQGDIQYF.

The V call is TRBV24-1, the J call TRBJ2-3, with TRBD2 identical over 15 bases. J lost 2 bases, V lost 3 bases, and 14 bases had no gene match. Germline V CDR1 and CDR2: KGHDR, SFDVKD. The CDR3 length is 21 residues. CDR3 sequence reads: CATSDPRTSGRAFGSTDTQYF. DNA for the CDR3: TGTGCCACCAGTGATCCGCGGACTAGCGGGAGGGCGTTCGGATCCACAGATACGCAGTATTTT.

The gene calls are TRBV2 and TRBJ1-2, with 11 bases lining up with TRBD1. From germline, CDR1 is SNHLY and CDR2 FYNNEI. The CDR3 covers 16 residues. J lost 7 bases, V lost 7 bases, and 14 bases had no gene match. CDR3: CASTGDRGSRVGGYTF. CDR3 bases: TGTGCCAGCACGGGGGACAGGGGGTCCAGAGTTGGTGGCTACACCTTC.

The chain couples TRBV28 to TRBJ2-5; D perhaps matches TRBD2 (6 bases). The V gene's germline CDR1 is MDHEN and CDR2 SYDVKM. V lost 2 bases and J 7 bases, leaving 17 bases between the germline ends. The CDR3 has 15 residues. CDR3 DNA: TGTGCCAGCAGTTTACCCACAACTAGGGGAGGGACCCAGTACTTC. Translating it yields CASSLPTTRGGTQYF. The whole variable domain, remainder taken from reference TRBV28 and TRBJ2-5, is DVKVTQSSRYLVKRTGEKVFLECVQDMDHENMFWYRQDPGLGLRLIYFSYDVKMKEKGDIPEGYSVSREKKERFSLILESASTNQTSMYLCASSLPTTRGGTQYFGPGTRLLVL.

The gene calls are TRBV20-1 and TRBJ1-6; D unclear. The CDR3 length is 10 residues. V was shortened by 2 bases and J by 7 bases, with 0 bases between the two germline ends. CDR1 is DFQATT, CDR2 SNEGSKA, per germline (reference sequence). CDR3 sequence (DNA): TGCAGTGCTAGAAATTCACCCCTCCACTTT. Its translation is CSARNSPLHF.

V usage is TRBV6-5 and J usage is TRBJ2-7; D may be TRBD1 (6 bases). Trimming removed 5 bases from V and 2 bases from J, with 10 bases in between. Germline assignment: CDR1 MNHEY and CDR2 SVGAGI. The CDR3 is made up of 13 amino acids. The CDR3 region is CASSHQGTYEQYF. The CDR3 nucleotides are TGTGCCAGCAGTCACCAGGGGACCTACGAGCAGTACTTC.

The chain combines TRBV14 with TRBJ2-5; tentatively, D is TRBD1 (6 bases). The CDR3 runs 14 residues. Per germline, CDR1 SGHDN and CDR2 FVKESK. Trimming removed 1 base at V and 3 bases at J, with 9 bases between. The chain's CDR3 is CASSQVPGEETQYF. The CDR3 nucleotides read TGTGCCAGCAGCCAAGTCCCAGGGGAAGAGACCCAGTACTTC.